This TCR beta chain came from a study of cytomegalovirus exposure and HLA in healthy donors. Study findings and constraints: In a later analysis, several top co-occurrence clusters appeared linked to parvovirus B19, influenza, CMV and Epstein-Barr virus. Later analysis associated a missense DCLRE1C variant with TCR beta V- and J-gene trimming.

For this clone: The antigen is unknown.

Amplification used 60 Vbeta primers and 13 Jbeta primers. Assay used: immunoSEQ multiplex PCR; TCRdb lists only in-frame clones, some missing. The table lists 140,000 or so clones, just under 70% of them singletons. Germline loops: CDR1 SGDLS, CDR2 YYNGEE. With V trimmed by 0 bases and J by 9 bases, 20 bases remained unmatched. This CDR3 comprises 20 residues. The source is a man aged 55 to 70 in good health and CMV-seronegative. The specimen sequenced was PBMCs. V gene TRBV9 combines with J gene TRBJ2-1; 11 positions match TRBD2. CDR3 in DNA: TGTGCCAGCAGCGTAGAAGGAGGTAGCGGGAGGGCCCGAGGTCTCTTTGAGCAGTTCTTC. This encodes CASSVEGGSGRARGLFEQFF.